This T cell receptor (beta chain) is drawn from a study of T cells in Graves' hyperthyroidism and ophthalmopathy (dated by TCRdb to about 2019). Background for the entire study: Peripheral blood was sampled at the time of initial diagnosis, prior to any treatment. A discovery cohort of about a hundred patients, 43 with Graves' ophthalmopathy and 55 to 60 with stable Graves' hyperthyroidism, was used to find distinguishing TCR V-J signatures. Prospective prediction of ophthalmopathy was tested in an independent validation cohort of approximately 19 hyperthyroidism patients and roughly 16 patients who later progressed to ophthalmopathy. The 100 discovery patients were randomly split 7:3 into training and test sets. The study also compared thyroid tissue and blood T-cell repertoires from five or six Graves' hyperthyroidism patients. TCR Vbeta CDR3 sequencing of roughly 140 peripheral blood samples (over 40 ophthalmopathy, about 80 hyperthyroidism and some 17 progressor patients) is reported in the paper. Once sampling was done, hyperthyroidism patients were given methimazole at a starting dose of 30 mg daily, whereas ophthalmopathy patients were given high-dose intravenous methylprednisolone.

TCR beta CDR3 regions were amplified from RNA transcripts. The TCR CDR3 was subjected to a first round of RT-PCR using the HTBI primer set and the Qiagen OneStep RT-PCR kit. The libraries were constructed in a second round of multiplex PCR and then size-selected and purified. The libraries were sequenced on an Illumina HiSeq2000 using paired-end 100 bp reads. Under the source paper's analysis protocol: Raw data were processed with SOAPnuke, discarding reads with adapters, uncalled bases, mean Phred below 15, or no exact constant-primer or identifier match. COPE v1.2.5 was used to merge the high-quality paired reads, and each unique nucleotide sequence was defined as a clonotype. MiTCR v1.1 was used to align clonotypes to the IMGT TRBV, TRBD and TRBJ reference segments. The analysis was restricted to V-J combinations with a frequency above 0.0001, which together covered about 99% of the repertoires. A TCS score was defined as the ratio between F50 (clonal expansion) and ExV (chaos), using BLOSUM62-based TCRdist between CDR3 peptides within each V-J. Welch's t-statistics and random forest reduced fewer than 550 V-J features to 10 to 15, which were used in a naive Bayes classifier (R e1071). TCRdb handled the public reads itself, with Q25 trimming in fastp and clone calling in MiXCR, and kept productive beta chains. Each CDR3 protein appears once, grouped with its most common genes and DNA. The V and J calls shown here were made by TCRdb, not taken from the authors' results. Recorded for this sample are under 400,000 distinct CDR3 sequences; 20% to 30% of them occurred a single time. Around 70% of the sample is held by the ten biggest clonotypes.

This clonotype has only a few counts. Its antigen remains undetermined. It has no much larger one-base neighbor in the sample; base qualities were not kept. CDR1 and CDR2, per the germline V gene, are LGHNT and FRNRAP. Including the terminal cysteine and phenylalanine, the CDR3 comprises 13 residues. CDR3 DNA is the only sequence kept; it has 39 bases, read in frame from the first base. V is pared back by 5 bases and J by 9 bases, with 14 bases lying between the germline termini. The study at large found these results: During validation, the model predicted progression to ophthalmopathy a median of about 5.9 months ahead of onset, with roughly 65% sensitivity and 72.22% specificity. Blood samples also contained most of the expanded thyroid clonotypes (frequency above 0.001), which suggests that blood repertoires may reflect thyroid immune responses. A model built on a 13 V-J signature distinguished ophthalmopathy from stable hyperthyroidism, reaching around 90% sensitivity and approximately 81% specificity in cross-validation and 80%/75% in testing. No statistical method was used to set the sample size in advance, and investigators knew the group allocation.

A patient counted as having stable Graves' hyperthyroidism if no progression to ophthalmopathy occurred over 18 months of follow-up. Hyperthyroidism patients were newly diagnosed, had a disease duration of under 2 months, and were aged 18 to 65 years. Any patient with an uncontrolled infection, another autoimmune disease, pregnancy or lactation was excluded. Diagnoses were established on the basis of clinical symptoms, serum thyroxine and TRAb, thyroid ultrasound, and orbital computed tomography. PBMCs were separated from under 12 ml of fresh peripheral blood using Ficoll-Paque density gradient centrifugation. Trizol reagent was used to extract total RNA, and RNA quality was then checked on an Agilent 2100 Bioanalyzer.

The sample consisted of blood. The chain is made from TRBV12-5 and TRBJ2-1; a weak D assignment points to TRBD1 (6 bases agree). The clonotype comes from a man aged 45-65 years with Graves' hyperthyroidism. This receptor carries the CDR3 CASGPTGNLEQFF. The DNA sequence follows: TGTGCTAGTGGTCCCACAGGGAATCTTGAGCAGTTCTTC.